A single TCR beta chain is shown here with its context. Its matching antigen is unknown. RNA, once extracted, was reverse transcribed into cDNA for use as the sequencing template. TCRdb keeps only in-frame clones here, not all; method: immunoSEQ multiplex PCR. The table shows fewer than 150,000 clones, with 82% occurring only once. The treatment: oral pan-JAK inhibitor, 5-10 mg twice daily. Per the germline V gene, CDR1 is SGHVS and CDR2 is FNYEAQ. The CDR3 is 16 amino acids. V gave up 5 bases and J gave up 4 bases; unmatched junction bases: 11. This sample is drawn from a study of CD8+ T cells in alopecia areata. Broader study findings: A large proportion of expanded lesional clones were detected persisting in scalp and blood during tofacitinib.

The chain couples TRBV7-6 to TRBJ2-7; 10 nucleotides line up with TRBD1. The sequenced sample was CD8+ T cells sorted from blood, obtained at week 4, from a patient treated with tofacitinib. The clonotype originates from a human donor with alopecia areata. The CDR3: CASSTHKTGGGYEQYF. DNA of the CDR3: TGTGCCAGCAGCACCCACAAGACAGGGGGCGGGTACGAGCAGTACTTC.